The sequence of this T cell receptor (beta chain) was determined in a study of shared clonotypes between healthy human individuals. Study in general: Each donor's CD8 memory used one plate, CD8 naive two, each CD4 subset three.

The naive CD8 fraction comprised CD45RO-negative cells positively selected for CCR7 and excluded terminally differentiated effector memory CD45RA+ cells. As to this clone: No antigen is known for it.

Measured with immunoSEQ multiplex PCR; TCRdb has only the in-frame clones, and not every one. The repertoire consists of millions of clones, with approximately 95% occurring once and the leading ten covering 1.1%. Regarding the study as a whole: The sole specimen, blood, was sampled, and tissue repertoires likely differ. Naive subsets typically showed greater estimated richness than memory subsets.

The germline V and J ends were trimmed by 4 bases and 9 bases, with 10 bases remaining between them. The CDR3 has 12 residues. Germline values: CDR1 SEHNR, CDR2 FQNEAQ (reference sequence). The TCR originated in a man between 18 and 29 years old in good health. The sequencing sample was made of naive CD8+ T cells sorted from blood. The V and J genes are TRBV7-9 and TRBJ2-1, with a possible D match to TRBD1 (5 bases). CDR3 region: CASSWTTIEQFF. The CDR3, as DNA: TGTGCCAGCAGCTGGACAACCATTGAGCAGTTCTTC.